One and the same sample provided the 5 T cell receptor beta chains below, sequenced in a study of PD-1 blockade in mismatch repair-deficient tumors. Sequenced by immunoSEQ multiplex PCR; TCRdb stores in-frame clones only, minus some. The data hold some 130,000 clones, with about 90% observed a single time. Sequencing used peripheral blood, obtained approximately 72 weeks after starting pembrolizumab. These receptors were taken from an adult with mismatch repair-deficient cancer.

The rearrangement links TRBV13 to TRBJ1-2; TRBD1 matches 7 bases. Unmatched junction bases numbered 5, after V lost 0 bases and J lost 7 bases. The CDR3 covers 14 residues. Germline assignment: CDR1 PRHDT and CDR2 FYEKMQ (reference sequence). The CDR3 nucleotides are TGTGCCAGCAGCTTAGGGACAGGGTTGGGTGGCTACACCTTC. This encodes CASSLGTGLGGYTF.

The V and J genes are TRBV28 and TRBJ1-6, with TRBD1 matching 8 bases. Per germline, CDR1 MDHEN and CDR2 SYDVKM. The V segment lost 5 bases and the J segment 7 bases; nucleotides outside the gene matches: 4. The CDR3 loop spans 14 amino acids. For the CDR3, the DNA is TGTGCCAGCAGTCCCAGACAGGGGAATTCACCCCTCCACTTT. It specifies CASSPRQGNSPLHF.

The chain has TRBV12-5 and TRBJ1-2; 9 nucleotides agree with TRBD1. Germline V lookup: CDR1 LGHNT, CDR2 FRNRAP. With V trimmed by 7 bases and J by 4 bases, 10 bases remained unmatched. There are 15 residues in the CDR3. CDR3 nucleotide sequence: TGTGCTAGTGCCAAGGGGGGACAGGGAGGCTATGGCTACACCTTC. Translating gives CASAKGGQGGYGYTF. The full variable domain, its missing parts supplied by reference TRBV12-5 and TRBJ1-2, is DARVTQTPRHKVTEMGQEVTMRCQPILGHNTVFWYRQTMMQGLELLAYFRNRAPLDDSGMPKDRFSAEMPDATLATLKIQPSEPRDSAVYFCASAKGGQGGYGYTFGSGTRLTVV.

The chain recombines TRBV11-3 with TRBJ2-5; D is tentatively TRBD1 or TRBD2 (6 bases each). Germline CDR1 is SGHNT and CDR2 is YENEEA. Trimming shortened V by 4 bases and J by 1 base, and 16 bases separated the two germline ends. This CDR3 is 16 amino acids long. The chain's CDR3 is CASSWSRGGTQETQYF. CDR3 nucleotides: TGTGCCAGCAGCTGGTCACGAGGGGGGACCCAAGAGACCCAGTACTTC.

In this sample, this clone turned up once. The CDR3 sequence: CATGLAGGPGAYNEQFF. The CDR3 bases are TGTGCCACCGGACTAGCGGGAGGGCCGGGCGCCTACAATGAGCAGTTCTTC. The gene calls are TRBV10-3 and TRBJ2-1; 15 positions agree with TRBD2. The germline gives CDR1 ENHRY, CDR2 SYGVKD. The ends lost 10 bases at V and 2 bases at J; junction bases unmatched: 9. CDR3 length: 17 amino acids.